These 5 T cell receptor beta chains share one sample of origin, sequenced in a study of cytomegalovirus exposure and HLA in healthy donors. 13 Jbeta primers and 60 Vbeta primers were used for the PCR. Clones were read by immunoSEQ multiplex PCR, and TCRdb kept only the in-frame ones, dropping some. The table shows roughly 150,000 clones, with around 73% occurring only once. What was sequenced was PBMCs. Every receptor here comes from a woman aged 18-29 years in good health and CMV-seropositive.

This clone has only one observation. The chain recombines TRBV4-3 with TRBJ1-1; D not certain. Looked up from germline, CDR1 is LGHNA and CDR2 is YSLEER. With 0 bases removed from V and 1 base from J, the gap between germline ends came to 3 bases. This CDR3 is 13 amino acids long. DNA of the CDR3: TGCGCCAGCAGCCAAGACAAGAACACTGAAGCTTTCTTT. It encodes CASSQDKNTEAFF.

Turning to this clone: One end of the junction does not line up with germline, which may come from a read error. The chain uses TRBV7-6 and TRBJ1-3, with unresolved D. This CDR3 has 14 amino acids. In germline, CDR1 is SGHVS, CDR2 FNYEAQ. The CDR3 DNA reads TGTGCCAGCAGCCGCTCGGGATCTGGAAACGCCATATATTTT. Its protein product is CASSRSGSGNAIYF.

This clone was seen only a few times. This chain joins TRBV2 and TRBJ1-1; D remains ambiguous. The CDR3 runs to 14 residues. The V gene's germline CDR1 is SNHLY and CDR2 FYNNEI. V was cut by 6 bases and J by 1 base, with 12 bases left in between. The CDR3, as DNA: TGTGCCAGCAGCCGCGGAGGTCGGAACACTGAAGCTTTCTTT. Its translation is CASSRGGRNTEAFF.

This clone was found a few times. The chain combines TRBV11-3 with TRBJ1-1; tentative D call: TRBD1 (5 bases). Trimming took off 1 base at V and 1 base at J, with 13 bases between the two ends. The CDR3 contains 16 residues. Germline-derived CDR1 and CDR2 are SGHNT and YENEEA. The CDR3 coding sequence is TGTGCCAGCAGCTTAGGCTGGCAGGGAACGAACACTGAAGCTTTCTTT. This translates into CASSLGWQGTNTEAFF. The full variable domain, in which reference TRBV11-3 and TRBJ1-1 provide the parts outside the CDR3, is EAGVVQSPRYKIIEKKQPVAFWCNPISGHNTLYWYLQNLGQGPELLIRYENEEAVDDSQLPKDRFSAERLKGVDSTLKIQPAELGDSAVYLCASSLGWQGTNTEAFFGQGTRLTVV.

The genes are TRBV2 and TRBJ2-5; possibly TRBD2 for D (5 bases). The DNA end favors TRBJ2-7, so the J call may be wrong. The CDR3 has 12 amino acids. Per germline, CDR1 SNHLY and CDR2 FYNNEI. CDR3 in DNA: TGTGCCAGCAGTGTCGAGGGCGACGAGCAGTACTTC. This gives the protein CASSVEGDEQYF.